This passage covers 24 T cell receptor beta chains from one sample sequenced in a study of CD8+ T cells in alopecia areata. cDNA prepared by RNA extraction and subsequent reverse transcription served as the template for sequencing. Assay: immunoSEQ multiplex PCR; the TCRdb copy retains only in-frame clones and omits some. The sample carries over 200,000 clones, 50% to 70% recorded once. Here the sequenced sample was CD4+ T cells sorted from blood, taken at week 0. The receptor source for this set is a human donor with alopecia areata.

This chain uses TRBV2 with TRBJ1-6, with D unclear. The CDR3 loop spans 11 amino acids. Trimming pared 8 bases from V and 8 bases from J, leaving 7 bases between. Germline V CDR1 and CDR2: SNHLY, FYNNEI. CDR3 sequence reads: CASSWDSPLHF. CDR3 coding DNA: TGTGCCAGCTCATGGGATTCACCCCTCCACTTT.

The chain is built from TRBV29-1 and TRBJ1-1, with D unclear. The CDR3 runs to 14 residues. The V end was cut by 1 base, the J end by 3 bases, with 12 bases between. Germline CDR1 reads SQVTM; CDR2 reads ANQGSEA. The CDR3 sequence: CSVEVQSGYTEAFF. DNA of the CDR3: TGCAGCGTTGAAGTGCAGTCGGGTTACACTGAAGCTTTCTTT.

V gene TRBV30 combines with J gene TRBJ1-5; perhaps TRBD1 as D (6 bases). V lost 0 bases and J lost 6, with 15 bases in between. CDR1 and CDR2 from the germline V gene are GTSNPN and SVGIG (reference sequence). The CDR3 is 15 amino acids. DNA for the CDR3: TGTGCCTGGAGTGTAGGGGGGGTTTCCACTCAGCCCCAGCATTTT. Translation: CAWSVGGVSTQPQHF.

This clone appeared a few times. The chain employs TRBV18 and TRBJ1-3, with D unclear. This CDR3 contains 14 residues. Germline V gene lookup returns CDR1 KGHSH and CDR2 LQKENI. Trimming cost V 6 bases and J 0 bases, with 9 bases left between them. The CDR3 reads CASSPGYSGNTIYF. CDR3 bases: TGTGCCAGCTCCCCCGGATACTCTGGAAACACCATATATTTT.

In this sample, this clone turned up a few times. This chain links TRBV9 with TRBJ1-5, with a tentative D call TRBD1 (5 bases). The CDR3 length is 15 residues. The germline gives CDR1 SGDLS, CDR2 YYNGEE. Trimming cost V 0 bases and J 7 bases, with 14 bases left between them. Here the CDR3 reads CASSVDPGKAQPQHF. CDR3 DNA sequence: TGTGCCAGCAGCGTAGATCCAGGGAAGGCGCAGCCCCAGCATTTT.

The chain links TRBV4-1 to TRBJ2-1; 14 bases agree with TRBD2. CDR1 and CDR2 (germline): MGHRA, YSYEKL. J gave up 0 bases and V 6 bases, and 13 bases lay outside the gene matches. The CDR3 is 20 residues long. The CDR3, as DNA: TGCGCCAGCAGGCCATTCGGACTAGCGGGAGGCCCCAGCTCCTACAATGAGCAGTTCTTC. It translates to CASRPFGLAGGPSSYNEQFF.

This chain joins TRBV18 and TRBJ1-2; 9 nucleotides line up with TRBD1. The V and J ends lost 6 bases and 8 bases, in that order; junction bases with no gene match: 4. CDR3 size: 12 residues. CDR1 is KGHSH, CDR2 LQKENI, per germline. CDR3 amino acids: CASSVDRGGYTF. The CDR3 DNA sequence: TGTGCCAGCTCCGTGGACAGGGGAGGCTACACCTTC. The complete variable domain, with remaining parts taken from reference TRBV18 and TRBJ1-2, reads NAGVMQNPRHLVRRRGQEARLRCSPMKGHSHVYWYRQLPEEGLKFMVYLQKENIIDESGMPKERFSAEFPKEGPSILRIQQVVRGDSAAYFCASSVDRGGYTFGSGTRLTVV.

This clone was detected only a few times. The chain joins TRBV19 to TRBJ1-5, with D possibly matching TRBD1 (5 bases). V dropped 0 bases and J dropped 7 bases, with 19 bases sitting between them. The germline CDR1 and CDR2 sequences are LNHDA and SQIVND (reference sequence). CDR3 length: 17 amino acids. The CDR3 here is CASSIDQGPWWKQPQHF. CDR3 nucleotides: TGTGCCAGTAGTATAGATCAGGGCCCGTGGTGGAAGCAGCCCCAGCATTTT.

The rearrangement links TRBV6-1 to TRBJ2-3; D is unclear. V was clipped by 6 bases and J by 0 bases, with 7 bases between them. Germline V lookup: CDR1 MNHNS, CDR2 SASEGT. The CDR3 spans 13 residues. The CDR3 protein is CASRSDSTDTQYF. The CDR3 nucleotides are TGTGCCAGCAGGTCGGACAGCACAGATACGCAGTATTTT.

The V gene is TRBV6-5, the J gene TRBJ1-2, with D maybe TRBD1 (5 bases). Germline CDR1 is MNHEY and CDR2 is SVGAGI. V was trimmed by 7 bases and J by 4 bases, leaving 19 bases between them. This CDR3 has 15 amino acids. This CDR3 reads CASTSPRGGGYGYTF. In DNA form, the CDR3 reads TGTGCCAGCACCTCCCCGAGGGGTGGAGGCTATGGCTACACCTTC.

The chain links TRBV19 to TRBJ2-1, with D perhaps matching TRBD1 (6 bases). Trimming stripped 4 bases from V and 3 bases from J, with 7 bases between. There are 13 residues in the CDR3. Per the germline V gene, CDR1 is LNHDA and CDR2 is SQIVND (reference sequence). CDR3 sequence reads: CASSTGHYNEQFF. CDR3 bases: TGTGCCAGTAGTACGGGACACTACAATGAGCAGTTCTTC.

The rearrangement uses TRBV4-1 and TRBJ2-3; 10 bases fit TRBD2. CDR3 size: 19 residues. The V gene's germline CDR1 is MGHRA and CDR2 YSYEKL. J was trimmed by 0 bases and V by 1 base; bases with no gene match: 10. CDR3: CASSQGLAGLQTSTDTQYF. CDR3 coding DNA: TGCGCCAGCAGCCAAGGACTAGCGGGTCTCCAGACTAGCACAGATACGCAGTATTTT.

The CDR3 reads CATSTERWDRGGGANVLTF. CDR3 DNA: TGTGCCACCAGCACCGAGCGGTGGGACAGGGGCGGTGGGGCCAACGTCCTGACTTTC. The rearrangement uses TRBV15 and TRBJ2-6; TRBD1 matches at 10 bases. CDR1 LNHNV and CDR2 YYDKDF come from the germline V gene (reference sequence). V was clipped by 4 bases and J by 3 bases; unmatched bases: 12. This CDR3 contains 19 residues.

This clone has only a few counts. The chain combines TRBV5-6 with TRBJ1-2, with D tentatively TRBD1 (5 bases). This CDR3 has 14 amino acids. Germline CDR1 reads SGHDT; CDR2 reads YYEEEE. Trimming took off 2 bases at V and 6 bases at J, with 14 bases between the two ends. In nucleotides, the CDR3 is TGTGCCAGCAGCTTCTACAGGAGTATCGATGGCTACACCTTC. Translated, it gives CASSFYRSIDGYTF.

The rearrangement joins TRBV9 to TRBJ2-7; the match to TRBD1 covers 8 bases. Losses at the gene ends were 0 bases for V and 6 bases for J; bases not matched to a gene: 5. The CDR3 extends over 14 amino acids. Germline V lookup: CDR1 SGDLS, CDR2 YYNGEE. CDR3 sequence: CASSVDGQGGEQYF. The CDR3 bases are TGTGCCAGCAGCGTAGACGGACAGGGAGGCGAGCAGTACTTC.

This clone was counted between two and nine times. The same CDR3 can be traced to other DNA sequences in this sample. The V call is TRBV4-1, the J call TRBJ2-3, with D perhaps TRBD1 or TRBD2 (5 bases each). This CDR3 comprises 15 residues. Trimming removed 0 bases from V and 3 bases from J, with 10 bases in between. Germline V gene lookup returns CDR1 MGHRA and CDR2 YSYEKL. As DNA, the CDR3 is TGCGCCAGCAGCCAAGATGAGGGACGGACAGATACGCAGTATTTT. As protein: CASSQDEGRTDTQYF.

This chain joins TRBV5-4 and TRBJ2-7; D is perhaps TRBD1 or TRBD2 (5 bases each). V was pared by 6 bases and J by 7 bases, with 23 bases between. In germline, CDR1 is SGHNT, CDR2 YYREEE (reference sequence). The CDR3 has 15 amino acids. The CDR3 coding sequence is TGTGCCAGCACCCAGGGCCGGCGGAGGAACGGGGAGCAGTACTTC. It specifies CASTQGRRRNGEQYF. Using reference TRBV5-4 and TRBJ2-7 for the parts outside the CDR3, the full variable domain is ETGVTQSPTHLIKTRGQQVTLRCSSQSGHNTVSWYQQALGQGPQFIFQYYREEENGRGNFPPRFSGLQFPNYSSELNVNALELDDSALYLCASTQGRRRNGEQYFGPGTRLTVT.

In its sample, this clone was seen a few times. The gene calls are TRBV5-4 and TRBJ2-5, with 7 bases aligning to TRBD1. There are 16 residues in the CDR3. CDR1 is SGHNT, CDR2 YYREEE, per germline (reference sequence). J was trimmed by 5 bases and V by 2 bases; bases with no gene match: 12. This CDR3 reads CASSLLEGAPRETQYF. DNA for the CDR3: TGTGCCAGCAGCTTACTCGAGGGGGCGCCCCGGGAGACCCAGTACTTC.

This clone was seen only once. This rearrangement joins TRBV15 to TRBJ1-2; D is unclear. The germline CDR1 and CDR2 sequences are LNHNV and YYDKDF (reference sequence). The V end was cut by 0 bases, the J end by 5 bases, with 7 bases between. The CDR3 extends over 13 amino acids. The CDR3 sequence is CATSRDKGYGYTF. The DNA for the CDR3 is TGTGCCACCAGCAGAGACAAGGGTTATGGCTACACCTTC.

Regarding this clone: Different DNA sequences within this sample yield the same CDR3. This rearrangement joins TRBV5-1 to TRBJ1-1; D not resolved. Germline CDR1 SGHRS, CDR2 YFSETQ. Trimming stripped 0 bases from V and 1 base from J, with 4 bases between. The CDR3 is 13 residues long. This chain's CDR3 is CASSLVPNTEAFF. As DNA, the CDR3 is TGCGCCAGCAGCTTGGTACCGAACACTGAAGCTTTCTTT.

The chain is built from TRBV27 and TRBJ1-2; TRBD1 aligns across 7 bases. V lost 7 bases to trimming and J lost 3 bases; unmatched junction nucleotides: 8. Germline CDR1 MNHEY, CDR2 SMNVEV (reference sequence). The CDR3 has 14 amino acids. CDR3: CASTTLGTDYGYTF. The CDR3, as DNA: TGTGCCAGCACCACACTCGGGACAGACTATGGCTACACCTTC.

CDR3 DNA: TGTGCCAGCAGCTTAGGATCAGCGGGAGGCCGGAATACGCAGTATTTT. Protein: CASSLGSAGGRNTQYF. The rearrangement links TRBV7-2 to TRBJ2-3; the match to TRBD2 covers 9 bases. The CDR3 is 16 residues long. Germline-derived CDR1 and CDR2 are SGHTA and FQGNSA. Trimming cost V 1 base and J 7 bases; bases outside gene matches: 9.

The V and J genes are TRBV5-6 and TRBJ2-3, with D unresolved. Germline V CDR1 and CDR2: SGHDT, YYEEEE. The V gene lost 4 bases and the J gene lost 1 base, with 22 bases spanning the gap. This CDR3 spans 18 amino acids. The CDR3 coding sequence is TGTGCCAGCAGCCCTTATGACGTGTTTAGAGTAGGCACAGATACGCAGTATTTT. Its protein is CASSPYDVFRVGTDTQYF.

The chain joins TRBV30 to TRBJ1-1; D gene unclear. The CDR3 totals 11 residues. V lost 6 bases to trimming and J lost 5 bases, with 10 bases between them. Germline CDR1 and CDR2: GTSNPN and SVGIG (reference sequence). CDR3 protein: CACSGETEAFF. For the CDR3, the DNA is TGTGCCTGTAGCGGGGAAACTGAAGCTTTCTTT. The full variable domain, with the rest looked up from reference TRBV30 and TRBJ1-1, is SQTIHQWPATLVQPVGSPLSLECTVEGTSNPNLYWYRQAAGRGLQLLFYSVGIGQISSEVPQNLSASRPQDRQFILSSKKLLLSDSGFYLCACSGETEAFFGQGTRLTVV.